This T cell receptor beta chain appears in the sequencing data of a study of monozygotic twins with inflammatory bowel disease. Using the 5' RACE reads, TCRdb records one entry per CDR3 protein without DNA. The sample table includes under 350,000 distinct CDR3 sequences. This CDR3 comprises 13 residues. Per the germline V gene, CDR1 is MDHEN and CDR2 is SYDVKM. Source material: blood. The chain couples TRBV28 to TRBJ1-2; the D gene TCRdb calls, TRBD1, cannot be checked with no DNA. The TCR was taken from a human donor with ulcerative colitis or Crohn's disease, or a healthy co-twin of an affected twin (not recorded which). This CDR3 is CASRRTGAVGYTF.